This T cell receptor beta chain was documented in a study of T cells in tuberculosis (dated by TCRdb to the late 2010s). For the wider study: The study combined CD1B tetramers and high-throughput TCR immunosequencing to characterize T cells specific for the mycobacterial lipid antigen glucose monomycolate (GMM). A South African clinical cohort compared IGRA-negative adolescents, IGRA-positive adolescents with latent tuberculosis and adults with active tuberculosis, 9 to 11 per group. PBMC from active tuberculosis patients were archived either before standard anti-tuberculosis treatment began or within 7 days of its start.

The time point label of this sample denotes: new active TB diagnosis, blood taken before or within 7 days of starting treatment. The active tuberculosis patients were newly diagnosed, HIV-seronegative South African adults aged 18 years or older. Confirmation of active tuberculosis was obtained by positive sputum smear microscopy and/or positive M. tuberculosis culture. Unsorted cryopreserved PBMC were immunosequenced, covering on average around 100,000 T cells per clinical donor. What the authors observed across the whole study: Using GEM motif frequencies, a classifier achieved 70% accuracy, whereas a classifier built on the diverse GMM-specific repertoire got to under 90% accuracy (AUROC approximately 0.93). Smaller NN-distances were partly driven by shorter CDR3-alpha lengths in active tuberculosis patients, and statistical significance was not reached for the TCR-beta difference. Clinical samples were chosen by availability of cryopreserved specimens, and active tuberculosis cases were adults while controls were adolescents. Compared with IGRA-negative controls, TCR-alpha repertoires from active tuberculosis had smaller mean NN-distances to GMM-specific TCRs, which suggests clonal expansion of these TCRs.

TCR libraries were generated with the immunoSEQ multiplex PCR assay, using TCR-beta and/or TCR-alpha/delta assays for each sample. The Illumina high-throughput platform was used to sequence the amplified TCR libraries. In the paper's pipeline: Clustering and dimensionality reduction relied on pairwise TCRdist distances among GMM-specific receptors from T cells that were either sorted ex vivo or expanded in vitro. Each clinical repertoire was assigned a mean NN-distance score, defined as the average TCRdist to the nearest 10% of tetramer-positive reference sequences. GEM TCR motif frequency was calculated as the fraction of unique TCRs that matched known GEM sequences in V/J usage and CDR3 length. Active tuberculosis was classified by linear discriminant analysis with leave-one-out cross-validation, implemented in scikit-learn. TCRdb took over this immuneACCESS table, retaining in-frame rearrangements with V and J assigned. Such tables are incomplete; in checked studies, under half of the missing clones stem from an unresolved V gene, and the remainder is unexplained. V and J calls and clone size are copied from that table; D and trimming were computed from the DNA. Present in this sample are about 49,000 clones, nearly 95% of which were seen just once. In total, the top ten clones hold approximately 1.5% of the sample.

Comment on this clone: Its antigen has not been determined. Nothing much larger sits one base from this clone, and base qualities are not available.

The CDR3 runs 16 amino acids, cysteine and phenylalanine included. Only the CDR3 DNA stays, 48 bases, in frame from base 1. The germline V gene encodes CDR1 MDHEN and CDR2 SYDVKM. At the junction V is shortened by 1 base and J by 0 bases; bases outside the gene matches: 2. This chain joins TRBV28 to TRBJ2-2; TRBD2 agrees with 7 junctional bases. The sequences come from PBMCs, collected at tuberculosis diagnosis. This receptor was taken from an adult with tuberculosis. The DNA sequence is given as TGTGCCAGCAGTTTATTCGGGGGGTCGAACACCGGGGAGCTGTTTTTT. The encoded protein is CASSLFGGSNTGELFF.